The clone carrying this T cell receptor (beta chain) was picked up one time. Antigen specificity is unknown. The CDR3 loop spans 18 amino acids. CDR1 is MGHRA and CDR2 is YSYEKL in the germline V gene. V was pared by 0 bases and J by 7 bases, with 11 bases of the junction left unmatched. The PCR made use of 60 Vbeta and 13 Jbeta primers. The protocol was immunoSEQ multiplex PCR, while the TCRdb copy is restricted to in-frame clones and leaves out a portion. This table has fewer than 150,000 clones, around 73% appearing once. The data are from a study of cytomegalovirus exposure and HLA in healthy donors. Healthy bone marrow donors made up the donor group. Whole-study findings and limits: As a later analysis revealed, most CMV-associated TCR beta chains appeared HLA-restricted. Earlier findings revealed that most TCR beta V segments proved productive either about 90% or about 30% of the time. Some public TCRs appeared in many individuals, while most sequences were rare.

This TCR was sampled from a middle-aged woman in good health and CMV-seropositive. The sequenced material came from PBMCs. This sequence joins TRBV4-1 and TRBJ2-1; TRBD2 matches 11 bases. In nucleotides, the CDR3 is TGCGCCAGCAGCCAAGAGGGGACCGGGACTAGCGGTACGAATGAGCAGTTCTTC. Its protein product is CASSQEGTGTSGTNEQFF.